This passage covers 14 T cell receptor beta chains from one sample sequenced in a study of molecular identifiers for immune sequencing clone quantification. A single record per CDR3 protein comes from TCRdb applying MiXCR to the PCR reads. This sample has under 650,000 distinct CDR3 sequences, with 15% to 20% found just once. Input material: naive CD8+ T cells from blood, with Jurkat cell RNA spiked in. As to subset: FACS-sorted CD8+CD4-CCR7+CD45RA+ naive T cells. The receptor set was obtained from a human donor in good health. Some libraries in this study had Jurkat cell RNA spiked in.

This sequence joins TRBV6-2 or TRBV6-3 and TRBJ2-1; 12 nucleotides agree with TRBD2. The germline CDR1 and CDR2 sequences are MNHEY and SVGEGT. This CDR3 is built from 17 residues. The junction had 5 bases not matched to a gene; V was cut back by 0 bases and J by 5 bases. The CDR3 sequence: CASSYSASGRADNEQFF. Written as DNA, the CDR3 is TGTGCCAGCAGTTACTCGGCTAGCGGGAGGGCCGACAATGAGCAGTTCTTC.

This clonotype has at least ten counts. The V gene is TRBV10-3, the J gene TRBJ2-7; D uncertain. Trimming left V 4 bases short and J 0 bases short, with 10 bases between. There are 14 residues in the CDR3. Per the germline V gene, CDR1 is ENHRY and CDR2 is SYGVKD. Written as DNA, the CDR3 is TGTGCCATCAGTGCCGTAGACAACTCCTACGAGCAGTACTTC. This sequence encodes CAISAVDNSYEQYF.

This clonotype appeared once. Just one base apart from a much larger clone, this may be a read error. The CDR3 does not end in the conserved phenylalanine or tryptophan, so this is likely a read error. The V gene is TRBV9, the J gene TRBJ2-7; D perhaps matches TRBD1 (5 bases). Germline values: CDR1 SGDLS, CDR2 YYNGEE. V lost 3 bases and J lost 5, with 24 bases in between. The CDR3 runs 17 residues. CDR3 in DNA: TGTGCCAGCAGCGCCTTCATTAGCTCCTCAATACAGGACGAGCAGTACTCC. Protein product: CASSAFISSSIQDEQYS.

The table lists this clonotype with many counts. The chain combines TRBV4-1 with TRBJ2-1, with 7 bases aligning to TRBD2. Trimming took 2 bases from V and 2 from J; bases not matched to a gene: 3. Germline assignment: CDR1 MGHRA and CDR2 YSYEKL. The CDR3 length is 15 residues. The CDR3 region is CASSQRAGTYNEQFF. The CDR3 DNA reads as TGCGCCAGCAGCCAACGAGCGGGGACCTACAATGAGCAGTTCTTC.

This clonotype was seen ten or more times. This chain connects TRBV5-4 to TRBJ2-2; D assignment may be TRBD1 or TRBD2 (5 bases each). Germline V gene data show CDR1 as SGHNT and CDR2 as YYREEE (reference sequence). This CDR3 comprises 16 residues. Deletions cut 1 base from V and 7 bases from J, with 17 bases between. CDR3 sequence reads: CASSLFEGSRGGELFF. The CDR3 nucleotides are TGTGCCAGCAGCTTGTTTGAGGGATCAAGGGGCGGGGAGCTGTTTTTT.

The chain employs TRBV30 and TRBJ2-7; D gene uncertain. CDR1 GTSNPN and CDR2 SVGIG come from the germline V gene (reference sequence). V was trimmed by 3 bases and J by 6 bases, leaving 12 bases between them. The length of the CDR3 is 12 residues. The CDR3 sequence: CAWSPLGREQYF. The DNA of the CDR3 is TGTGCCTGGAGCCCCCTTGGTCGCGAGCAGTACTTC.

This clonotype has a single count. This chain connects TRBV6-5 to TRBJ2-7; 8 bases line up with TRBD1. Germline V gene sequence: CDR1 MNHEY, CDR2 SVGAGI. V lost 4 bases to trimming and J lost 4 bases; unmatched junction nucleotides: 6. This CDR3 region has 14 residues. The DNA for the CDR3 is TGTGCCAGCAGTTCGGACAGGGCAGGGTACGAGCAGTACTTC. Its protein product is CASSSDRAGYEQYF.

This clonotype was detected a few times. The J gene is TRBJ2-7, the V gene TRBV7-6, with no clear D. Germline V lookup: CDR1 SGHVS, CDR2 FNYEAQ. The ends were cut back, 2 bases at V and 0 bases at J, with 14 bases in the middle. This CDR3 contains 16 residues. The CDR3 coding sequence is TGTGCCAGCAGCTTATTGTCGGGTGACACCTCCTACGAGCAGTACTTC. Translation gives CASSLLSGDTSYEQYF.

This clonotype was recorded many times. The J gene is TRBJ1-1, the V gene TRBV4-1; 8 bases fit TRBD1. Germline V gene sequence: CDR1 MGHRA, CDR2 YSYEKL. V lost 1 base to trimming and J lost 7 bases; unmatched junction nucleotides: 8. CDR3 length: 15 amino acids. CDR3 coding DNA: TGCGCCAGCAGCCAAGTGGGAGGACAGGGCTTTGAAGCTTTCTTT. Amino acids: CASSQVGGQGFEAFF.

A word on this clonotype: This sequence may be a read error, since a much larger clone differs from it by one base. This chain links TRBV6-5 with TRBJ2-7; the D gene could be TRBD1 or TRBD2 (5 bases each). This CDR3 has 15 amino acids. Germline V gene data show CDR1 as MNHEY and CDR2 as SVGAGI. The CDR3 region is CTSSYSGPTTYEQYF. CDR3 sequence (DNA): TGTACCAGCAGTTACTCGGGACCAACCACCTACGAGCAGTACTTC.

Comment on this clonotype: The CDR3 ends on some other residue instead of the conserved phenylalanine or tryptophan, so this is likely a read error. V is TRBV28 and J is TRBJ1-2; D unclear. Trimming shortened V by 2 bases and J by 4 bases, and 11 bases separated the two germline ends. The germline V gene encodes CDR1 MDHEN and CDR2 SYDVKM. The CDR3 length is 14 residues. The DNA of the CDR3 is TGTGCCAGCAGTTTACTGCCGGGGAGCTATGGCTACACCGTC. Translating gives CASSLLPGSYGYTV.

The genes are TRBV6-1 and TRBJ2-5; TRBD2 matches 11 bases. V dropped 2 bases and J dropped 3; count of bases not matched to a gene: 8. In germline, CDR1 is MNHNS, CDR2 SASEGT. The CDR3 sequence is 17 residues long. CDR3 amino acids: CASSEFEGLAGEETQYF. The DNA of the CDR3 is TGTGCCAGCAGTGAATTCGAAGGACTAGCGGGTGAAGAGACCCAGTACTTC.

The sample holds many counts of this clonotype. The rearrangement joins TRBV5-6 to TRBJ2-7, with D tentatively TRBD1 (5 bases). The length of the CDR3 is 17 residues. V lost 0 bases, J lost 7 bases, and 23 bases lay in between. CDR1 is SGHDT and CDR2 is YYEEEE in the germline V gene. The CDR3: CASSLDRTPPQKREQYF. In DNA form, the CDR3 reads TGTGCCAGCAGCTTGGACAGGACGCCGCCACAGAAAAGAGAGCAGTACTTC.

This clonotype came up many times. The V and J genes are TRBV28 and TRBJ1-5; a possible D gene is TRBD1 (5 bases). In germline, CDR1 is MDHEN, CDR2 SYDVKM. Trimming took off 6 bases at V and 3 bases at J, with 12 bases between the two ends. This CDR3 comprises 14 residues. CDR3 sequence (DNA): TGTGCCAGCAGGGACAAGTCCTACAATCAGCCCCAGCATTTT. The encoded protein is CASRDKSYNQPQHF.